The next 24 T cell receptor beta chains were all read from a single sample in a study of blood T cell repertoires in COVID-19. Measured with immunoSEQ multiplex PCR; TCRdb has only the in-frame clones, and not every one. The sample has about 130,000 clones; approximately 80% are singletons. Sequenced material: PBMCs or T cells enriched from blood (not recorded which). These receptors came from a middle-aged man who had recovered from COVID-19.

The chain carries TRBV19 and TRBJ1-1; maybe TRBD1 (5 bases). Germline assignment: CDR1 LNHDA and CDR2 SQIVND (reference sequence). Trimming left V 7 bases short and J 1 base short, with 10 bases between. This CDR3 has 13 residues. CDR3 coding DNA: TGTGCCAGTACTACTACAGGGAACACTGAAGCTTTCTTT. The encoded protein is CASTTTGNTEAFF.

For the CDR3, the DNA is TGCGCCAGCAGCTTGACAGCGGGGAATTACAATGAGCAGTTCTTC. It yields the protein CASSLTAGNYNEQFF. The chain combines TRBV5-1 with TRBJ2-1; 7 nucleotides agree with TRBD2. The germline CDR1 and CDR2 sequences are SGHRS and YFSETQ. The CDR3 length is 15 residues. V trimming: 1 base; J trimming: 4 bases; junction bases outside the gene matches: 5. Variable domain in full (rest from reference TRBV5-1 and TRBJ2-1): KAGVTQTPRYLIKTRGQQVTLSCSPISGHRSVSWYQQTPGQGLQFLFEYFSETQRNKGNFPGRFSGRQFSNSRSEMNVSTLELGDSALYLCASSLTAGNYNEQFFGPGTRLTVL.

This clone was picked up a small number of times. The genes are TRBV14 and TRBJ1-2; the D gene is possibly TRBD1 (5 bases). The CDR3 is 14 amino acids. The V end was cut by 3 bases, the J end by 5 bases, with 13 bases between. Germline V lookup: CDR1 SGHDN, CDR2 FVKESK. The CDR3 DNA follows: TGTGCCAGCAGCCACCCCTCGGGGGGGTATGGCTACACCTTC. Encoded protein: CASSHPSGGYGYTF. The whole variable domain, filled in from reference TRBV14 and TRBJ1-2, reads EAGVTQFPSHSVIEKGQTVTLRCDPISGHDNLYWYRRVMGKEIKFLLHFVKESKQDESGMPNNRFLAERTGGTYSTLKVQPAELEDSGVYFCASSHPSGGYGYTFGSGTRLTVV.

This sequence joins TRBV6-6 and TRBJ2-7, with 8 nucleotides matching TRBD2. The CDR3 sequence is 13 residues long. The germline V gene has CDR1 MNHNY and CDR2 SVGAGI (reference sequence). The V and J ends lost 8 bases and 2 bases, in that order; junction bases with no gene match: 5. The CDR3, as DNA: TGTGCCAGCGCGTCGGGGGGGCCCTACGAGCAGTACTTC. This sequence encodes CASASGGPYEQYF.

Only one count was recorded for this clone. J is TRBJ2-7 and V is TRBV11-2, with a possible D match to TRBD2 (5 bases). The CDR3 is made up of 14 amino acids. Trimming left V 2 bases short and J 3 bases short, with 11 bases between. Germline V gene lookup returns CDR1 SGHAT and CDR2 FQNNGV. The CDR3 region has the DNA TGTGCCAGCAGCTTAAGCCCTACTAGCTACGAGCAGTACTTC. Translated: CASSLSPTSYEQYF.

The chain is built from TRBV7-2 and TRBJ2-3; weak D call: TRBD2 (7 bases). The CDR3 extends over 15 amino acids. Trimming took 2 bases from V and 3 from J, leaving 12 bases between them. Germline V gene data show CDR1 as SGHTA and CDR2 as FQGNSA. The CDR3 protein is CASSLSRGPTDTQYF. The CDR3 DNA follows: TGTGCCAGCAGCTTATCGCGGGGGCCAACAGATACGCAGTATTTT.

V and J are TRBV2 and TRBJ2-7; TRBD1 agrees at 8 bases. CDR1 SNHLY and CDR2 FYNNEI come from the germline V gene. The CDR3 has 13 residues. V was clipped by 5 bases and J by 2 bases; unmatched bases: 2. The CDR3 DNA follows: TGTGCCAGCAGTCACAGGGGGACCTACGAGCAGTACTTC. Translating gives CASSHRGTYEQYF.

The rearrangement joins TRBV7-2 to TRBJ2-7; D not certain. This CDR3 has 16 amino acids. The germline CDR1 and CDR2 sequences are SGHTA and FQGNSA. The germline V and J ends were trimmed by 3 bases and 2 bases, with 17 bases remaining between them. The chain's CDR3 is CASSFGAGPLTYEQYF. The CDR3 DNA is TGTGCCAGCAGCTTTGGAGCCGGCCCCTTAACCTACGAGCAGTACTTC.

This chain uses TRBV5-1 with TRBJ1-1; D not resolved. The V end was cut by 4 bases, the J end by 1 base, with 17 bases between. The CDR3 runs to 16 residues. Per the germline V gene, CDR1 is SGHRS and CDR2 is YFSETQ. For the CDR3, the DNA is TGCGCCAGCAGCGTCTCGGGGAGAAACTCGAACACTGAAGCTTTCTTT. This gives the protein CASSVSGRNSNTEAFF.

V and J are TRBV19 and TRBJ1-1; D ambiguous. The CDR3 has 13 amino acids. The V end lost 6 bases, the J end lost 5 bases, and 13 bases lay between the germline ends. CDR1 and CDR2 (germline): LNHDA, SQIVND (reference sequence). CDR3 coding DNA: TGTGCCAGTAGCAGAGCCACGGGAACTGAAGCTTTCTTT. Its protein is CASSRATGTEAFF.

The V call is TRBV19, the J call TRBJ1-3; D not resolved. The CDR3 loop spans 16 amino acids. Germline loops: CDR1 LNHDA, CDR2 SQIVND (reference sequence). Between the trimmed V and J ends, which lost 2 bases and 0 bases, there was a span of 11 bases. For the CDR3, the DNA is TGTGCCAGTAGTATACGGACTCAGAGCTCTGGAAACACCATATATTTT. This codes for CASSIRTQSSGNTIYF.

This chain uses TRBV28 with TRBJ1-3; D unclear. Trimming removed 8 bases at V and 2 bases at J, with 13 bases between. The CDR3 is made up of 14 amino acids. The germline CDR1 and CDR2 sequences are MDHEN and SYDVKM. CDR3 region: CASAPPDTGNTIYF. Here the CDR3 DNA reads TGTGCCAGCGCCCCACCAGATACTGGAAACACCATATATTTT.

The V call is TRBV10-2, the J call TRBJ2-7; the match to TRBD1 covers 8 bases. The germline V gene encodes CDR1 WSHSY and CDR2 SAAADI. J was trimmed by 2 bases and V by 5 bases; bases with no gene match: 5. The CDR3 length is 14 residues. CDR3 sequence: CASSSTQGAYEQYF. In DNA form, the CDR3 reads TGCGCCAGCAGTTCTACACAGGGGGCCTACGAGCAGTACTTC.

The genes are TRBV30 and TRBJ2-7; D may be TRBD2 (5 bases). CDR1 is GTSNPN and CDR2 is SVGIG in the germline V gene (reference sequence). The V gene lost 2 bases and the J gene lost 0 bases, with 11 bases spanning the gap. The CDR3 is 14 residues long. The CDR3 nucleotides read TGTGCCTGGAGTTTCAAGGGAGCCTCCTACGAGCAGTACTTC. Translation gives CAWSFKGASYEQYF.

The CDR3 region is CTSSQEEGLADPKETQYF. The CDR3 coding sequence is TGCACCAGCAGCCAAGAGGAGGGACTAGCGGACCCCAAAGAGACCCAGTACTTC. The chain combines TRBV1 with TRBJ2-5; the table calls TRBD2, which could not be checked here. TRBV1 is an annotated pseudogene. CDR3 length: 18 amino acids.

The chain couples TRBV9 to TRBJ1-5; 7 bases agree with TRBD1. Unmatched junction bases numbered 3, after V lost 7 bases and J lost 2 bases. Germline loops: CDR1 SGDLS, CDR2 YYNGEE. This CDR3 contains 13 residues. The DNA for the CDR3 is TGTGCCAGCGGAGGGACAGGCAATCAGCCCCAGCATTTT. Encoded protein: CASGGTGNQPQHF.

The CDR3 spells CASSDSGGAVVEQFF. Written as DNA, the CDR3 is TGTGCCAGCAGCGATAGCGGGGGGGCCGTGGTTGAGCAGTTCTTC. The chain couples TRBV9 to TRBJ2-1, with TRBD2 matching over 11 bases. The J segment lost 9 bases and the V segment lost 3 bases, leaving 8 bases of the junction unmatched. The CDR3 covers 15 residues. Per the germline V gene, CDR1 is SGDLS and CDR2 is YYNGEE.

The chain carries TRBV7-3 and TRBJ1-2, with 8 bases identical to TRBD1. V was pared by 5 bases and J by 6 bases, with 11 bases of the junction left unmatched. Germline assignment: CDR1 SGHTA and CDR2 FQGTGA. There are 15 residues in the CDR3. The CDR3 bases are TGTGCCAGCAGCCCCGCGACAGGGGATCAACATGGCTACACCTTC. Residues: CASSPATGDQHGYTF.

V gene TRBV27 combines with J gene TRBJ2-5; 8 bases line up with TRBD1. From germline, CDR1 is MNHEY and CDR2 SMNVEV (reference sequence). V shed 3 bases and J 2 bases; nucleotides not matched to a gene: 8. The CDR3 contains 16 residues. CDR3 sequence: CASSFRQGMRQETQYF. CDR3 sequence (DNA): TGTGCCAGCAGTTTCCGACAGGGGATGCGGCAAGAGACCCAGTACTTC.

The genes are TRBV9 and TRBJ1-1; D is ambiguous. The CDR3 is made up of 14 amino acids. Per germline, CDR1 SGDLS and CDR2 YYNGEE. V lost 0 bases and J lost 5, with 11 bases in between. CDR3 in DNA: TGTGCCAGCAGCGTAGAGTCGGCGGGGACTGAAGCTTTCTTT. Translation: CASSVESAGTEAFF. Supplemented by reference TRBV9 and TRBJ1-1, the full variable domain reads DSGVTQTPKHLITATGQRVTLRCSPRSGDLSVYWYQQSLDQGLQFLIQYYNGEERAKGNILERFSAQQFPDLHSELNLSSLELGDSALYFCASSVESAGTEAFFGQGTRLTVV.

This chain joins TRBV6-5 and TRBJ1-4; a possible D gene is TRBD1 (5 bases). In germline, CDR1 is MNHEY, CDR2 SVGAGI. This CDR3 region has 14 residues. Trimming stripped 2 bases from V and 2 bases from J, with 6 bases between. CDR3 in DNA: TGTGCCAGCAGTTACCGACAGACTAATGAAAAACTGTTTTTT. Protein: CASSYRQTNEKLFF.

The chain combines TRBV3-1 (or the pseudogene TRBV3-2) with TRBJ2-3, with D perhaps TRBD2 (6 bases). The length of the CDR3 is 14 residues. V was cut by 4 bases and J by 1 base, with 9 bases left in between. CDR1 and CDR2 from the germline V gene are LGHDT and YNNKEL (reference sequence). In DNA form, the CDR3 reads TGTGCCAGCAGCCCCGGGGAGGGCACAGATACGCAGTATTTT. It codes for CASSPGEGTDTQYF.

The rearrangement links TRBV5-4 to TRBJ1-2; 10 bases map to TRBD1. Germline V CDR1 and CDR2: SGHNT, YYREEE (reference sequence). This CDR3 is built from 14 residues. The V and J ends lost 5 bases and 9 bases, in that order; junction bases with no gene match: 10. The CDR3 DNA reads TGTGCCAGCAGTTCTAGACAGGGGGCGCAAAGCTACACCTTC. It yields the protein CASSSRQGAQSYTF.

The CDR3 region is CASNPQGYTEAFF. The CDR3 DNA is TGTGCCAGCAACCCACAGGGTTACACTGAAGCTTTCTTT. The V and J genes are TRBV5-4 and TRBJ1-1, with D perhaps matching TRBD1 (6 bases). The CDR3 contains 13 residues. Trimming left V 6 bases short and J 3 bases short, with 12 bases between. Germline lookup yields CDR1 SGHNT and CDR2 YYREEE (reference sequence).